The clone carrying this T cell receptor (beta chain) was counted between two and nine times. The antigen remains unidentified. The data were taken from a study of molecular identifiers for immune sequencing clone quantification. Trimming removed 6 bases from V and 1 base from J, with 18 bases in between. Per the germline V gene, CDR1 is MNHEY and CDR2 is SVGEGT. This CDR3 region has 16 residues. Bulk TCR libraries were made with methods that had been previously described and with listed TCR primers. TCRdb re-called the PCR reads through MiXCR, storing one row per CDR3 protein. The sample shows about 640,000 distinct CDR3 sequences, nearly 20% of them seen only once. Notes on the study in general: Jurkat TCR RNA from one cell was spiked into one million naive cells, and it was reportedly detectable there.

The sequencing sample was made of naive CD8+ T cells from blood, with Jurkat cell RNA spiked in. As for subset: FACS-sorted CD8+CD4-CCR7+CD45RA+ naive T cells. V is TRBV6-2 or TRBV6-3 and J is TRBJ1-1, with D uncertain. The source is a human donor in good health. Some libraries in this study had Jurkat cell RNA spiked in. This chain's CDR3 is CASSRLAVGRNTEAFF. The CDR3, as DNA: TGTGCCAGCAGCCGGTTGGCGGTGGGAAGGAACACTGAAGCTTTCTTT.